These 26 T cell receptor beta chains came from one sample sequenced in a study of blood T cells in healthy people across ages. Combining a sample-barcoded 5' primer with a J-beta primer mix, a second PCR ran for about 6 to 12 cycles. TCRdb redid the calling of the 5' RACE reads with MiXCR, one entry per CDR3 protein. The sample holds 1,500,000 or so distinct CDR3 sequences, 42% seen once. Sequencing was done on a sample of blood. The source is a woman between 18 and 29 years old in good health.

The J gene is TRBJ1-2, the V gene TRBV4-1; 7 nucleotides match TRBD1. Germline loops: CDR1 MGHRA, CDR2 YSYEKL. CDR3 length equals 16 residues. V shed 6 bases, J shed 5 bases, and the junction held 15 bases outside the gene matches. CDR3 region: CASSRGQARGNYGYTF. In DNA form, the CDR3 reads TGCGCCAGCAGTCGAGGACAGGCCAGGGGGAATTATGGCTACACCTTC.

The V gene is TRBV27, the J gene TRBJ1-5; D uncertain. The ends were cut back, 3 bases at V and 3 bases at J, with 9 bases in the middle. Germline V gene lookup returns CDR1 MNHEY and CDR2 SMNVEV (reference sequence). This CDR3 is 14 amino acids long. CDR3 nucleotides: TGTGCCAGCAGTTTCCAAAGACACAATCAGCCCCAGCATTTT. Translating it yields CASSFQRHNQPQHF.

The V and J genes are TRBV14 and TRBJ2-1; D possibly corresponds to TRBD1 (6 bases). Per the germline V gene, CDR1 is SGHDN and CDR2 is FVKESK. The CDR3 consists of 13 residues. V was cut by 5 bases and J by 7 bases, with 12 bases left in between. The CDR3, as DNA: TGTGCCAGCAGCGTACACACAGGGAATGAGCAGTTCTTC. It specifies CASSVHTGNEQFF.

CDR3 amino acids: CASSQEVATSGGAADTQYF. CDR3 nucleotides: TGCGCCAGCAGCCAAGAGGTCGCGACTAGCGGGGGGGCAGCAGATACGCAGTATTTT. V gene TRBV4-3 combines with J gene TRBJ2-3; 14 nucleotides agree with TRBD2. V shed 0 bases and J 4 bases; nucleotides not matched to a gene: 9. This CDR3 has 19 amino acids. Germline values: CDR1 LGHNA, CDR2 YSLEER.

J is TRBJ2-3 and V is TRBV27, with D possibly matching TRBD2 (6 bases). CDR3 length equals 15 residues. Trimming stripped 5 bases from V and 3 bases from J, with 15 bases between. CDR1 and CDR2 from the germline V gene are MNHEY and SMNVEV (reference sequence). DNA for the CDR3: TGTGCCAGCAGTACAAAGCGGGCGGAAACAGATACGCAGTATTTT. As protein: CASSTKRAETDTQYF.

This clonotype was detected only a few times. The chain joins TRBV27 to TRBJ2-7; no clear D gene. The CDR3 consists of 13 residues. The germline V gene has CDR1 MNHEY and CDR2 SMNVEV (reference sequence). The V end was cut by 0 bases, the J end by 5 bases, with 8 bases between. The DNA for the CDR3 is TGTGCCAGCAGTTTATCCGGTAGCCACGAGCAGTACTTC. Protein sequence: CASSLSGSHEQYF.

This clonotype was detected a few times. This sequence joins TRBV7-2 and TRBJ2-1; 7 positions match TRBD1. The J call may be incorrect, as the DNA end agrees better with TRBJ2-7. This CDR3 region has 15 residues. Germline CDR1 and CDR2: SGHTA and FQGNSA. The CDR3 sequence: CASSLNRGAYNEQYF. CDR3 sequence (DNA): TGTGCCAGCAGCCTAAACAGGGGAGCCTACAATGAGCAGTACTTC.

The V and J genes are TRBV20-1 and TRBJ2-4, with a tentative D call TRBD1 (7 bases). Germline assignment: CDR1 DFQATT and CDR2 SNEGSKA (reference sequence). Trimming shortened V by 3 bases and J by 7 bases, and 13 bases separated the two germline ends. CDR3 length: 13 residues. CDR3 region: CSASLSGGNIQYF. The CDR3 nucleotides read TGCAGTGCTAGTTTGTCAGGGGGGAACATTCAGTACTTC.

This sequence joins TRBV24-1 and TRBJ2-5, with 10 bases fitting TRBD2. The V gene end was trimmed by 0 bases and the J gene end by 3 bases; junction bases not matched to a gene: 3. The V gene's germline CDR1 is KGHDR and CDR2 SFDVKD. The CDR3 is made up of 16 amino acids. The CDR3 DNA is TGTGCCACCAGTGATTTGTCCCTAGCGGGAGAAGAGACCCAGTACTTC. Its translation: CATSDLSLAGEETQYF.

The J gene is TRBJ2-1, the V gene TRBV6-6, with 11 positions matching TRBD2. Germline lookup yields CDR1 MNHNY and CDR2 SVGAGI (reference sequence). This CDR3 has 16 residues. With 2 bases clipped from V and 3 bases from J, the junction kept 3 bases outside the gene matches. The CDR3 coding sequence is TGTGCCAGCAGTTACCTAGCGGGGGGCTTCTACAATGAGCAGTTCTTC. Amino acids: CASSYLAGGFYNEQFF.

The chain uses TRBV4-1 and TRBJ1-1, with 8 bases that match TRBD1. Trimming removed 3 bases from V and 4 bases from J; junction bases left unmatched: 7. Germline V lookup: CDR1 MGHRA, CDR2 YSYEKL. CDR3 length: 15 residues. CDR3 bases: TGCGCCAGCAGCCAGGTGGACAGGGAGATCACTGAAGCTTTCTTT. This gives the protein CASSQVDREITEAFF.

This clonotype was counted only a few times. The chain employs TRBV29-1 and TRBJ1-1, with a weak D call TRBD1 (5 bases). Looked up from germline, CDR1 is SQVTM and CDR2 is ANQGSEA. V was clipped by 3 bases and J by 0 bases, with 11 bases between them. The CDR3 length is 14 residues. The CDR3 loop is CSVDQGGMNTEAFF. DNA for the CDR3: TGCAGCGTTGACCAGGGTGGGATGAACACTGAAGCTTTCTTT.

This clonotype appeared a single time. V is TRBV20-1 and J is TRBJ2-2, with TRBD2 identical over 9 bases. Trimming cost V 3 bases and J 3 bases; bases outside gene matches: 8. This CDR3 is built from 16 residues. In germline, CDR1 is DFQATT, CDR2 SNEGSKA (reference sequence). The CDR3 loop reads CSARANSGRHTGELFF. The CDR3 bases are TGCAGTGCTAGGGCAAACAGCGGGAGGCACACCGGGGAGCTGTTTTTT.

This sequence joins TRBV12-5 and TRBJ2-1, with 13 bases that match TRBD2. Losses at the gene ends were 7 bases for V and 9 bases for J; bases not matched to a gene: 6. CDR3 size: 14 residues. CDR1 and CDR2 (germline): LGHNT, FRNRAP. The CDR3 region has the DNA TGTGCTAGTGACAGACTAGCGGGGGGTTGTGAGCAGTTCTTC. It specifies CASDRLAGGCEQFF.

The rearrangement uses TRBV11-3 and TRBJ2-3, with 8 bases that match TRBD2. Trimming at V came to 7 bases and at J to 6 bases, leaving 9 bases not matched to a gene. This CDR3 region has 14 residues. Germline CDR1 is SGHNT and CDR2 is YENEEA. CDR3 DNA sequence: TGTGCCAGCACTCCGGGGGGGCACAGCGATACGCAGTATTTT. Translation: CASTPGGHSDTQYF.

The J gene is TRBJ2-5, the V gene TRBV28, with 9 bases aligning to TRBD2. The CDR3 has 14 residues. Germline V gene lookup returns CDR1 MDHEN and CDR2 SYDVKM. V lost 8 bases and J lost 11; bases outside the gene matches: 15. CDR3 sequence reads: CASSDSGRYNEQYF. Here the CDR3 DNA reads TGTGCCAGCTCAGATAGCGGGAGATACAATGAGCAGTACTTC.

The chain joins TRBV27 to TRBJ1-1; D unresolved. CDR3 length: 14 amino acids. CDR1 is MNHEY, CDR2 SMNVEV, per germline (reference sequence). V lost 2 bases and J 3 bases, leaving 10 bases between the germline ends. This chain's CDR3 is CASSLRLVDTEAFF. The CDR3 DNA follows: TGTGCCAGCAGTTTAAGGTTAGTTGACACTGAAGCTTTCTTT.

In this sample, this clonotype turned up a few times. V is TRBV15 and J is TRBJ1-1; D ambiguous. CDR1 and CDR2 from the germline V gene are LNHNV and YYDKDF (reference sequence). V gave up 5 bases and J gave up 3 bases, with 13 bases separating them. The CDR3 spans 14 residues. Written as DNA, the CDR3 is TGTGCCACCAGCGTCTGGGAAGAGGACACTGAAGCTTTCTTT. Its translation: CATSVWEEDTEAFF.

The chain has TRBV5-5 and TRBJ2-7, with TRBD1 as a possible D gene (5 bases). Trimming removed 4 bases at V and 5 bases at J, with 16 bases between. Germline V gene sequence: CDR1 SGHKS, CDR2 YYEKEE (reference sequence). The CDR3 is 14 amino acids. CDR3 sequence reads: CASSQRQWSHEQYF. Written as DNA, the CDR3 is TGTGCCAGCAGCCAAAGACAGTGGTCCCACGAGCAGTACTTC.

V gene TRBV2 combines with J gene TRBJ1-1; D is possibly TRBD1 (5 bases). Trimming took off 5 bases at V and 3 bases at J, with 16 bases between the two ends. Germline lookup yields CDR1 SNHLY and CDR2 FYNNEI. The CDR3 sequence is 15 residues long. The CDR3 DNA reads as TGTGCCAGCAGTCAGGGTGTTCTTCTGGACACTGAAGCTTTCTTT. Translated, it gives CASSQGVLLDTEAFF.

The chain recombines TRBV12-3 or TRBV12-4 with TRBJ2-1; no reliable D call. The V and J ends lost 11 bases and 13 bases respectively, with 21 bases between them. The CDR3 extends over 12 amino acids. The CDR3 DNA is TGTGCCTCGGCACGGAATCAAGAGACCCAGTTCTTC. This gives the protein CASARNQETQFF.

This clonotype was picked up a small number of times. For the CDR3, the DNA is TGTGCCAGCAGTTACACCCAATGGACAGGCTCTAATGAAAAACTGTTTTTT. This gives the protein CASSYTQWTGSNEKLFF. V is TRBV6-5 and J is TRBJ1-4; 7 bases map to TRBD1. V shed 2 bases, J shed 3 bases, and the junction held 9 bases outside the gene matches. The CDR3 sequence is 17 residues long. CDR1 is MNHEY, CDR2 SVGAGI, per germline.

The chain joins TRBV28 to TRBJ1-1; tentative D call: TRBD1 (6 bases). Trimming cost V 1 base and J 4 bases, with 16 bases left between them. The CDR3 contains 16 residues. The germline CDR1 and CDR2 sequences are MDHEN and SYDVKM. Here the CDR3 reads CASSLSFSGVVTEAFF. The DNA for the CDR3 is TGTGCCAGCAGTTTATCCTTTTCAGGGGTTGTCACTGAAGCTTTCTTT.

The chain is built from TRBV6-5 and TRBJ2-7, with 11 positions matching TRBD1. V gave up 0 bases and J gave up 0 bases; unmatched junction bases: 10. From germline, CDR1 is MNHEY and CDR2 SVGAGI. This CDR3 comprises 19 residues. For the CDR3, the DNA is TGTGCCAGCAGTTACTCTGGACAGGGGGCAAATCCAGGCTCCTACGAGCAGTACTTC. Amino acid sequence: CASSYSGQGANPGSYEQYF.

The rearrangement joins TRBV27 to TRBJ1-6; no definite D call. V lost 2 bases and J 15 bases, leaving 14 bases between the germline ends. This CDR3 has 13 residues. CDR1 MNHEY and CDR2 SMNVEV come from the germline V gene (reference sequence). DNA for the CDR3: TGTGCCAGCAGTTTAGGCACAGCGCGGCTCCTCCACTTT. Its protein product is CASSLGTARLLHF.

As for this clonotype: One end of the junction is discordant with germline, which a read error may explain. The rearrangement links TRBV20-1 to TRBJ1-2; a weak D match, TRBD1 (6 bases). CDR3 length: 14 residues. Germline CDR1 DFQATT, CDR2 SNEGSKA (reference sequence). The CDR3 coding sequence is TGCAGTACTAGAGATCCGGGACACCTCTATGGCTACACCTTC. Protein: CSTRDPGHLYGYTF.